This TCR beta chain was sequenced in a study of blood T cell repertoires in COVID-19 (dated by TCRdb to the early 2020s). In terms of the full investigation: Samples from collaborators originated in the United States, Italy and Spain and spanned both the acute and convalescent phases of COVID-19. The repertoires were released in a freely available public database intended as a resource for research on the immune response to SARS-CoV-2. The material from the prospective study consisted of cDNA or gDNA derived from T cells, B-cell-depleted T cells, or PBMCs. Where available, HLA class I and class II types were obtained from metadata supplied by the sample provider rather than from assay-based typing. Nearly every sample came with metadata listing a de-identified subject ID, COVID-19 status, age in years and sex. The dataset comprised deeply sampled blood TCRbeta repertoires from subjects exposed to, actively infected with, or recovered from COVID-19. The samples were drawn from the first 160 participants of the ongoing ImmuneRACE study and from about 1,200 subjects provided by 6 global collaborators. Overall results and qualifications from the work: The amount of clinical and demographic metadata varied by source and participant and was provided uncurated.

With respect to this clone: Its recognized antigen is unknown. No per-base quality is available; no much larger clone lies one base away.

The collaborating institutions used their own protocols to collect whole blood in K2EDTA tubes. For TCRbeta analysis, collaborators shipped samples in one of three forms: frozen whole blood, isolated PBMCs, or DNA extracted from either of those sample types. Relative to germline, V is missing 4 bases and J is missing 5 bases, with 2 bases of the junction outside any gene match. Measured from the cysteine to the phenylalanine, the CDR3 is 14 residues long. The DNA shown is the 42-base CDR3, in frame from base 1. Based on the germline V gene, the CDR1 and CDR2 sequences are SGHNT and YENEEA. TCRbeta CDR3 regions were amplified from genomic DNA by means of the immunoSEQ Assay, a bias-controlled multiplex PCR. The paper's data handling went like this. The number of nucleated cells in each sample was estimated from the amplification of reference gene primers within the assay. To quantify the absolute abundance of each unique TCRbeta CDR3 rearrangement, sequence reads were collapsed and filtered. For each sample, productive Simpson clonality was calculated as the square root of Simpson's diversity index across productive rearrangements. This is the immuneACCESS table as TCRdb keeps it, with only in-frame sequences that have V and J called. A part of the clones is gone; compared with another copy, unresolved V genes explain less than half, and the rest is unexplained. That table is the source of V, J and clone size, and D and trimming were worked out from the DNA. The sample has around 110,000 clones on record, 80% of them singletons. The ten largest clones take up approximately 16% of the sample.

The source material was peripheral blood. The chain is made from TRBV11-3 and TRBJ2-7; 13 central bases correspond to TRBD2. The clonotype originates from a man in his sixties with active or convalescent COVID-19. The CDR3 reads as follows: CASSSGLAGHEQYF. The DNA sequence is given as TGTGCCAGCAGCTCGGGACTAGCGGGACACGAGCAGTACTTC.